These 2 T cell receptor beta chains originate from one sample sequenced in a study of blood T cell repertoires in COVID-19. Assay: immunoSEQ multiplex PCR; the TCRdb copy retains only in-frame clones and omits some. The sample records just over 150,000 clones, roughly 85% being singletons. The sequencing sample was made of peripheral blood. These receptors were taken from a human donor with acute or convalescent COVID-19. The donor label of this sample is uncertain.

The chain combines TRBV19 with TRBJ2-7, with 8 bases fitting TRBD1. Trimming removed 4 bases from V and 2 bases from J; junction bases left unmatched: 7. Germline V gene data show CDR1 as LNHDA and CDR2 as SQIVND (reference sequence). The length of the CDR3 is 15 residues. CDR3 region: CASSRPGGATYEQYF. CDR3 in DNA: TGTGCCAGTAGTAGACCAGGGGGCGCCACCTACGAGCAGTACTTC.

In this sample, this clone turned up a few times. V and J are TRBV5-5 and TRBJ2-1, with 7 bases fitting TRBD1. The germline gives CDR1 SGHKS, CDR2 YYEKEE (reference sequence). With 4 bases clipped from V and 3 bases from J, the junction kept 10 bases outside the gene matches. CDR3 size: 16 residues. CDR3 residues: CASSPARQGVYNEQFF. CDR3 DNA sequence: TGTGCCAGCAGCCCAGCAAGGCAGGGGGTCTACAATGAGCAGTTCTTC. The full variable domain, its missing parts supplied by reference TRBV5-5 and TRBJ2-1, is DAGVTQSPTHLIKTRGQQVTLRCSPISGHKSVSWYQQVLGQGPQFIFQYYEKEERGRGNFPDRFSARQFPNYSSELNVNALLLGDSALYLCASSPARQGVYNEQFFGPGTRLTVL.